This entry lists 16 T cell receptor beta chains sequenced from one sample in a study of blood T cell repertoires in COVID-19. Here immunoSEQ multiplex PCR was the method, and the copy in TCRdb shows in-frame clones only, minus some. This table holds fewer than 80,000 clones, more than 80% found once. The source material was peripheral blood. The receptor set was obtained from a human donor in a cohort sampled during active COVID-19.

The chain combines TRBV3-1 (or the pseudogene TRBV3-2) with TRBJ1-2, with a possible D match to TRBD1 (6 bases). This CDR3 region has 15 residues. Germline V gene sequence: CDR1 LGHDT, CDR2 YNNKEL (reference sequence). V was trimmed by 0 bases and J by 8 bases, leaving 16 bases between them. Here the CDR3 reads CASSQDIGNRDGYTF. For the CDR3, the DNA is TGTGCCAGCAGCCAAGATATAGGGAACAGGGACGGCTACACCTTC.

The chain employs TRBV6-6 and TRBJ2-1, with 7 bases aligning to TRBD2. The CDR3 has 16 residues. From germline, CDR1 is MNHNY and CDR2 SVGAGI (reference sequence). J was trimmed by 1 base and V by 5 bases; bases with no gene match: 8. The CDR3 coding sequence is TGTGCCAGCAGTACTGGGGACTACAATTCCTACAATGAGCAGTTCTTC. This gives the protein CASSTGDYNSYNEQFF.

V is TRBV10-3 and J is TRBJ2-3; D possibly corresponds to TRBD1 (7 bases). Germline V lookup: CDR1 ENHRY, CDR2 SYGVKD. The CDR3 runs 12 residues. Trimming left V 4 bases short and J 11 bases short, with 13 bases between. The CDR3 loop is CAISAQGGMQYF. In DNA form, the CDR3 reads TGTGCCATCAGTGCGCAGGGGGGTATGCAGTATTTT.

DNA of the CDR3: TGTGCCAGCTCACCGCGCAGGGTGCCCTACGAGCAGTACTTC. Encoded protein: CASSPRRVPYEQYF. This rearrangement joins TRBV18 to TRBJ2-7; perhaps TRBD1 as D (5 bases). CDR3 length equals 14 residues. The germline V and J ends were trimmed by 3 bases and 2 bases, with 11 bases remaining between them. The germline V gene encodes CDR1 KGHSH and CDR2 LQKENI.

The rearrangement uses TRBV7-9 and TRBJ2-7; D might be TRBD1 (6 bases). Looked up from germline, CDR1 is SEHNR and CDR2 is FQNEAQ (reference sequence). Trimming shortened V by 1 base and J by 4 bases, and 11 bases separated the two germline ends. CDR3 size: 14 residues. The CDR3 DNA sequence: TGTGCCAGCAGCTTAGTAGGGACACAATACGAGCAGTACTTC. This codes for CASSLVGTQYEQYF.

The gene calls are TRBV5-1 and TRBJ2-7, with D possibly matching TRBD1 (6 bases). Germline V gene data show CDR1 as SGHRS and CDR2 as YFSETQ. This CDR3 comprises 14 residues. Trimming removed 6 bases at V and 2 bases at J, with 15 bases between. The CDR3 DNA follows: TGCGCCAGCACCCACACCCAGGGGACCTACGAGCAGTACTTC. As protein: CASTHTQGTYEQYF.

This chain joins TRBV5-1 and TRBJ2-3; D not resolved. This CDR3 has 14 amino acids. Germline CDR1 reads SGHRS; CDR2 reads YFSETQ. V shed 0 bases and J shed 7 bases, with 12 bases lying between them. The CDR3 reads CASSLEWAGNTQYF. CDR3 sequence (DNA): TGCGCCAGCAGCTTGGAGTGGGCCGGAAATACGCAGTATTTT.

The chain uses TRBV10-3 and TRBJ2-2, with TRBD1 identical over 7 bases. The trim removed 6 bases at V and 0 bases at J, leaving 4 bases unmatched. Germline V lookup: CDR1 ENHRY, CDR2 SYGVKD. The CDR3 contains 15 residues. The CDR3 nucleotides read TGTGCCATCAGGGGACAGTTTACGAACACCGGGGAGCTGTTTTTT. Translation: CAIRGQFTNTGELFF.

V is TRBV5-4 and J is TRBJ2-1; weak D call: TRBD2 (6 bases). The CDR3 runs 15 residues. Germline V gene lookup returns CDR1 SGHNT and CDR2 YYREEE (reference sequence). V dropped 4 bases and J dropped 4 bases, with 15 bases sitting between them. The CDR3 loop is CASSPSTGDYNEQFF. The CDR3 region has the DNA TGTGCCAGCAGCCCGTCGACGGGAGATTACAATGAGCAGTTCTTC.

This clone is a singleton in its sample. J is TRBJ2-1 and V is TRBV14, with 10 positions matching TRBD2. CDR3 length: 16 residues. With V trimmed by 0 bases and J by 7 bases, 6 bases remained unmatched. In germline, CDR1 is SGHDN, CDR2 FVKESK. CDR3 DNA: TGTGCCAGCAGCCAAGATGGGGGACTAGCGCTTAATGAGCAGTTCTTC. Translation gives CASSQDGGLALNEQFF.

This chain joins TRBV18 and TRBJ1-1, with 9 bases identical to TRBD1. Unmatched junction bases numbered 8, after V lost 2 bases and J lost 4 bases. The CDR3 consists of 16 residues. Germline V gene lookup returns CDR1 KGHSH and CDR2 LQKENI. CDR3: CASSPARDRVSTEAFF. For the CDR3, the DNA is TGTGCCAGCTCACCAGCCCGGGACAGGGTTTCCACTGAAGCTTTCTTT.

The DNA of the CDR3 is TGTGCCAGCAGTTCCCTCGGAGTCGTGCGGGCCAACGTCCTGACTTTC. The encoded protein is CASSSLGVVRANVLTF. The chain couples TRBV6-5 to TRBJ2-6; no definite D call. CDR3 length: 16 residues. From germline, CDR1 is MNHEY and CDR2 SVGAGI. V shed 4 bases and J shed 5 bases, with 15 bases lying between them.

The gene calls are TRBV3-1 (or the pseudogene TRBV3-2) and TRBJ2-3; TRBD2 matches 12 bases. With V trimmed by 0 bases and J by 0 bases, 13 bases remained unmatched. CDR3 size: 21 residues. Germline values: CDR1 LGHDT, CDR2 YNNKEL (reference sequence). The CDR3 sequence: CASSQDIGLAGGAASTDTQYF. In DNA form, the CDR3 reads TGTGCCAGCAGCCAAGATATCGGCCTAGCGGGGGGGGCGGCTAGCACAGATACGCAGTATTTT.

V is TRBV5-1 and J is TRBJ1-6; D gene unclear. CDR1 and CDR2 (germline): SGHRS, YFSETQ. The V and J ends lost 7 bases and 7 bases respectively, with 9 bases between them. The CDR3 sequence is 12 residues long. As DNA, the CDR3 is TGCGCCAGCTCCACAACAAATTCACCCCTCCACTTT. Its translation is CASSTTNSPLHF.

The chain links TRBV7-2 to TRBJ2-3; tentative D call: TRBD2 (7 bases). The germline V gene encodes CDR1 SGHTA and CDR2 FQGNSA. The V end was cut by 5 bases, the J end by 9 bases, with 15 bases between. This CDR3 has 13 amino acids. The CDR3 region is CASSTGRGGTQYF. In DNA form, the CDR3 reads TGTGCCAGCAGCACAGGGAGGGGGGGCACGCAGTATTTT.

V and J are TRBV13 and TRBJ1-2, with a weak D call TRBD1 (5 bases). This CDR3 contains 17 residues. Trimming removed 2 bases at V and 1 base at J, with 17 bases between. CDR1 PRHDT and CDR2 FYEKMQ come from the germline V gene (reference sequence). CDR3 nucleotides: TGTGCCAGCAGCTTATTTGGGACTAGTGGGTATAACTATGGCTACACCTTC. Translated, it gives CASSLFGTSGYNYGYTF. Drawing the rest from reference TRBV13 and TRBJ1-2, the complete variable domain is AAGVIQSPRHLIKEKRETATLKCYPIPRHDTVYWYQQGPGQDPQFLISFYEKMQSDKGSIPDRFSAQQFSDYHSELNMSSLELGDSALYFCASSLFGTSGYNYGYTFGSGTRLTVV.